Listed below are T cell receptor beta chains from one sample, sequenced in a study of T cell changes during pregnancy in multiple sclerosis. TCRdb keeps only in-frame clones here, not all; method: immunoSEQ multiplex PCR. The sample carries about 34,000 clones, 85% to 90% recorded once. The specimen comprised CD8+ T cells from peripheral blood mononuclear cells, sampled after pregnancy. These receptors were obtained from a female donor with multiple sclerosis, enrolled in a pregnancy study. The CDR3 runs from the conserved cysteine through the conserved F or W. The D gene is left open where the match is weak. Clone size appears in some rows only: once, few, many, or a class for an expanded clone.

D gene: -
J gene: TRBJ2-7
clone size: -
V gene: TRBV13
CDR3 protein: CASSFSEGGWAYEQYF
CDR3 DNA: TGTGCCAGCAGCTTTTCCGAGGGGGGGTGGGCCTACGAGCAGTACTTC

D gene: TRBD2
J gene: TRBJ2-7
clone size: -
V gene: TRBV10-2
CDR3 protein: CASSEGEAGALTEQYF
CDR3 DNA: TGCGCCAGCAGTGAGGGAGAAGCGGGGGCGCTGACCGAGCAGTACTTC

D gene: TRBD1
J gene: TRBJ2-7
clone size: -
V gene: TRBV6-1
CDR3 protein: CASTPGTGIYEQYF
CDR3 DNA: TGTGCCAGCACGCCCGGGACAGGGATATACGAGCAGTACTTC

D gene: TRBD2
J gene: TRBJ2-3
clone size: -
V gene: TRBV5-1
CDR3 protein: CASSLVAGGPGPHTQYF
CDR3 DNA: TGCGCCAGCAGCTTGGTAGCGGGGGGCCCCGGGCCGCATACGCAGTATTTT

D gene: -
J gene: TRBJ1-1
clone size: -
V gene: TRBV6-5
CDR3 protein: CASTDSSSTEAFF
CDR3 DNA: TGTGCCAGCACCGACAGCTCATCAACTGAAGCTTTCTTT

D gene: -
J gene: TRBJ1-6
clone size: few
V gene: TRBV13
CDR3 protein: CASSSYRNDSPLHF
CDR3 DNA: TGTGCCAGCAGCTCCTACAGGAATGATTCACCCCTCCACTTT

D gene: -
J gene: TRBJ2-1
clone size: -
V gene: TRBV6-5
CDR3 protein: CASSTTGEEQFF
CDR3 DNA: TGTGCCAGCAGTACTACGGGGGAAGAGCAGTTCTTC

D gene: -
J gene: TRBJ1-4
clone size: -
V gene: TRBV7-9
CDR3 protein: CASSPPPTGTATNEKLFF
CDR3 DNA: TGTGCCAGCAGCCCGCCTCCCACAGGAACGGCAACTAATGAAAAACTGTTTTTT

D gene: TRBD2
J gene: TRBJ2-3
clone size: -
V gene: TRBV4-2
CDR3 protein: CASSHVKPGGGDADTQYF
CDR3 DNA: TGTGCCAGCAGCCACGTAAAACCCGGCGGGGGGGATGCAGATACGCAGTATTTT

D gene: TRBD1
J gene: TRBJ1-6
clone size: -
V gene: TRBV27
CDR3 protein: CASSPGQGHSPLHF
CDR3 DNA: TGTGCCAGCAGTCCGGGACAGGGGCATTCACCCCTCCACTTT

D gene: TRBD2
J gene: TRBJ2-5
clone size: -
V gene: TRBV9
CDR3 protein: CASSSSGGDQETQYF
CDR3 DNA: TGTGCCAGCAGCTCTAGCGGGGGGGACCAAGAGACCCAGTACTTC

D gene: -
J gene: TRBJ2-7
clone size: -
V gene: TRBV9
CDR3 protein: CASSHPNGDEQYF
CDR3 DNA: TGTGCCAGCAGCCACCCAAACGGGGACGAGCAGTACTTC

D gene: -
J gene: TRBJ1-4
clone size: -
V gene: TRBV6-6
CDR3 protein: CASSQGNEKLFF
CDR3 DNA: TGTGCCAGCAGTCAGGGTAATGAAAAACTGTTTTTT

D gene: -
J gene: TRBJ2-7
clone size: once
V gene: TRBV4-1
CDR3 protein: CASSQESRVAGDYEQYF
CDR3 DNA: TGCGCCAGCAGCCAAGAAAGTAGAGTGGCAGGGGACTACGAGCAGTACTTC

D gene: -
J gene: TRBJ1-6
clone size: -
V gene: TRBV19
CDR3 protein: CASSIARLINSPLHF
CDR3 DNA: TGTGCCAGTAGTATAGCCCGGTTAATAAATTCACCCCTCCACTTT

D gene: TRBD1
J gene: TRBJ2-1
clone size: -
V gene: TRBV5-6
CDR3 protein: CASSLGQGANEQFF
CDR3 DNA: TGTGCCAGCAGCTTAGGACAGGGGGCGAATGAGCAGTTCTTC

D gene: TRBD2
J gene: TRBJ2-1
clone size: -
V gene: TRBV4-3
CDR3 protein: CASSQVVGTSEFF
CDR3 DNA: TGCGCCAGCAGCCAAGTTGTCGGGACTAGCGAGTTCTTC

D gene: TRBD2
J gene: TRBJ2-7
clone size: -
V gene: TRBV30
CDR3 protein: CAWGWTSGYSYEQYF
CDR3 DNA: TGTGCCTGGGGGTGGACTAGCGGCTACTCCTACGAGCAGTACTTC

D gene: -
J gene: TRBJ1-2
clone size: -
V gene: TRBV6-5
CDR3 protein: CASSPGTPRRGYTF
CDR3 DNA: TGTGCCAGCAGTCCCGGGACTCCCCGACGTGGCTACACCTTC

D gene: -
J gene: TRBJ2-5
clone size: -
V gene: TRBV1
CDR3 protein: CTSSQDRRKLGETQYF
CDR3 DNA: TGCACCAGCAGCCAAGATCGGCGTAAACTAGGGGAGACCCAGTACTTC

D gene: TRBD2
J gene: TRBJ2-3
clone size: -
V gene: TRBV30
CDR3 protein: CAWRGLAGTDTQYF
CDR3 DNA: TGTGCCTGGAGGGGACTAGCGGGGACAGATACGCAGTATTTT

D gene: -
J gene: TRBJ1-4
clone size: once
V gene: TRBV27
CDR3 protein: CASREVGEMSEKLFF
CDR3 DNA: TGTGCCAGCCGGGAGGTCGGGGAGATGAGTGAAAAACTGTTTTTT

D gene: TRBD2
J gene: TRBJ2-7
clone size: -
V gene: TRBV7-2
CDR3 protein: CASSLGLAGGYEQYF
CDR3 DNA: TGTGCCAGCAGCTTGGGACTAGCGGGGGGCTACGAGCAGTACTTC

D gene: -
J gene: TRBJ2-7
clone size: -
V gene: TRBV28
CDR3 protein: CASSLPSSYEQYF
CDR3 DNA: TGTGCCAGCAGTTTACCGAGCTCCTACGAGCAGTACTTC

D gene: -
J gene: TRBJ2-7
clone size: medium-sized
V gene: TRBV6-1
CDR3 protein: CASSESLESPYEQYF
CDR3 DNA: TGTGCCAGCAGTGAATCCCTAGAGTCCCCCTACGAGCAGTACTTC

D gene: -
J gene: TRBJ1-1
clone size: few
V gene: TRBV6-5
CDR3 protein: CASSDEANTEAFF
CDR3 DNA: TGTGCCAGCAGTGATGAGGCTAACACTGAAGCTTTCTTT

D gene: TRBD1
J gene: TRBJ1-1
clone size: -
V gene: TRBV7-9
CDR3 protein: CASSARQGGTEAFF
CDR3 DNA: TGTGCCAGCAGCGCCCGACAGGGCGGCACTGAAGCTTTCTTT

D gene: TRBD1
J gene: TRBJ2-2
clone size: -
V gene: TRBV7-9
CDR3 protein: CASSSPDRGSIGELFF
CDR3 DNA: TGTGCCAGCAGCTCACCGGACAGGGGGTCGATCGGGGAGCTGTTTTTT

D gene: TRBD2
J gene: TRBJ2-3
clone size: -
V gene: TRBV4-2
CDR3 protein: CASSQPTSGTDTQYF
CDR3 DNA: TGTGCCAGCAGCCAACCGACTAGCGGCACAGATACGCAGTATTTT

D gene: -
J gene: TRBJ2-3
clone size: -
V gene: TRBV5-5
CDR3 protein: CASSLGWGRDTQYF
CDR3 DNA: TGTGCCAGCAGCCTGGGTTGGGGGCGGGATACGCAGTATTTT

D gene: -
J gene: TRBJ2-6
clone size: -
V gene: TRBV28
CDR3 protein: CASSLPGANVLTF
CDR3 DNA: TGTGCCAGCAGTTTACCGGGGGCCAACGTCCTGACTTTC

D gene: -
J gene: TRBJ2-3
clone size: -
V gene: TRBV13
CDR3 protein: CASSFVGTDTQYF
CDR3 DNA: TGTGCCAGCAGCTTCGTCGGCACAGATACGCAGTATTTT

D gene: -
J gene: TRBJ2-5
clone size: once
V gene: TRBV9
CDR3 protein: CASSVGRGRETQYF
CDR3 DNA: TGTGCCAGCAGCGTAGGACGAGGTCGTGAGACCCAGTACTTC

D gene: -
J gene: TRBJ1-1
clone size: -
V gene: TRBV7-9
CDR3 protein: CASSPPIGQKNTEAFF
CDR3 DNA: TGTGCCAGCAGCCCTCCGATCGGACAGAAAAACACTGAAGCTTTCTTT

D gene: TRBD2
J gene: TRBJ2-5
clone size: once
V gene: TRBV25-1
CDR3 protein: CASRPSGRTQYF
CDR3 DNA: TGTGCCAGCAGACCCAGCGGGAGGACCCAGTACTTC

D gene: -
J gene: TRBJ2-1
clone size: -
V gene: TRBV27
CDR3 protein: CASSLGGGYNEQFF
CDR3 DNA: TGTGCCAGCAGCTTAGGGGGGGGTTACAATGAGCAGTTCTTC

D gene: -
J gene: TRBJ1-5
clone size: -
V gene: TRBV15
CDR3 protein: CATSSRSRGGNQPQHF
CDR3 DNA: TGTGCCACCAGCTCGCGCTCCCGGGGAGGCAATCAGCCCCAGCATTTT

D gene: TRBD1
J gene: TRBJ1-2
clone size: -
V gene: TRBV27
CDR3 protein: CASRPGQGTPSYTF
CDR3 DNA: TGTGCCAGCAGGCCGGGACAGGGGACTCCCAGCTACACCTTC

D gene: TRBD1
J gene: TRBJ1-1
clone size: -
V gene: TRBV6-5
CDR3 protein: CASSYSDAGGEAFF
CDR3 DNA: TGTGCCAGCAGTTACTCCGACGCAGGGGGAGAAGCTTTCTTT

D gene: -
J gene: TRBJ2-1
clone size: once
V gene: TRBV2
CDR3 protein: CASSESGLAEYYNEQFF
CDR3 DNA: TGTGCCAGCAGTGAGTCTGGTTTAGCGGAATACTACAATGAGCAGTTCTTC

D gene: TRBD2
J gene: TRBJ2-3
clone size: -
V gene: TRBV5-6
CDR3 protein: CASSLEGLAGGLNTDTQYF
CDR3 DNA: TGTGCCAGCAGCTTGGAAGGACTAGCGGGGGGGCTGAACACAGATACGCAGTATTTT

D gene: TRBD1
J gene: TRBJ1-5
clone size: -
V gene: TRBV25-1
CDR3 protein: CASSTGGGNQPQHF
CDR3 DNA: TGTGCCAGCTCGACAGGGGGCGGCAATCAGCCCCAGCATTTT

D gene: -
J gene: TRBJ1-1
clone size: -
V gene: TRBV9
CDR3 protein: CASSPEGTTEAFF
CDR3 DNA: TGTGCCAGCAGCCCGGAGGGAACCACTGAAGCTTTCTTT

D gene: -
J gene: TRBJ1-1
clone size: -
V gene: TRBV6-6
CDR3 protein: CASSYSRVNTEAFF
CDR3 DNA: TGTGCCAGCAGTTACTCGAGGGTGAACACTGAAGCTTTCTTT

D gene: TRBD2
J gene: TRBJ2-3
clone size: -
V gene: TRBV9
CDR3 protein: CASSVPRTSGGNTDTQYF
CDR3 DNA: TGTGCCAGCAGCGTACCTAGGACTAGCGGGGGAAACACAGATACGCAGTATTTT

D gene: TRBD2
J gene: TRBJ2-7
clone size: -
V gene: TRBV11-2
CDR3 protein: CASSLASGGAYEQYF
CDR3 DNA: TGTGCCAGCAGCTTAGCGAGCGGGGGAGCCTACGAGCAGTACTTC

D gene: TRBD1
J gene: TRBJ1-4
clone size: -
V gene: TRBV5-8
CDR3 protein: CASSFPTGNNEKLFF
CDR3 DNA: TGTGCCAGCAGCTTCCCGACAGGGAACAATGAAAAACTGTTTTTT

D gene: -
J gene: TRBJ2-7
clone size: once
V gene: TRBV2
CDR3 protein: CASSFQGYEQYF
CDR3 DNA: TGTGCCAGCAGTTTCCAGGGGTACGAGCAGTACTTC

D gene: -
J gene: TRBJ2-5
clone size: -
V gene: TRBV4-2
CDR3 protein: CASSQDYGRGTQETQYF
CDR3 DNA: TGTGCCAGCAGCCAAGACTACGGACGGGGGACTCAAGAGACCCAGTACTTC